What follows is one T cell receptor beta chain and its context. As yet, its antigen is unknown. Healthy bone marrow donors formed the donor group. This record comes from a study of cytomegalovirus exposure and HLA in healthy donors. Study-wide results and caveats: Among the sequence variants, a highly shared cluster was likely an artifact of sequencing. Earlier analysis found most TCR beta V segments productive about 87% or about 30% of the time.

PCR employed 60 Vbeta and 13 Jbeta primers. The protocol was immunoSEQ multiplex PCR, while the TCRdb copy is restricted to in-frame clones and leaves out a portion. This table holds 90,000 to 120,000 clones. V lost 7 bases and J lost 2; bases outside the gene matches: 10. Germline V gene data show CDR1 as MNHEY and CDR2 as SMNVEV (reference sequence). This CDR3 contains 16 residues. The chain employs TRBV27 and TRBJ2-2; 7 bases agree with TRBD1. The source is a man aged 45 to 65 in good health and CMV-seronegative. Sequenced sample: PBMCs. The CDR3 sequence is CASTPLDRVNTGELFF. As DNA, the CDR3 is TGTGCCAGCACTCCATTAGACAGGGTCAACACCGGGGAGCTGTTTTTT.